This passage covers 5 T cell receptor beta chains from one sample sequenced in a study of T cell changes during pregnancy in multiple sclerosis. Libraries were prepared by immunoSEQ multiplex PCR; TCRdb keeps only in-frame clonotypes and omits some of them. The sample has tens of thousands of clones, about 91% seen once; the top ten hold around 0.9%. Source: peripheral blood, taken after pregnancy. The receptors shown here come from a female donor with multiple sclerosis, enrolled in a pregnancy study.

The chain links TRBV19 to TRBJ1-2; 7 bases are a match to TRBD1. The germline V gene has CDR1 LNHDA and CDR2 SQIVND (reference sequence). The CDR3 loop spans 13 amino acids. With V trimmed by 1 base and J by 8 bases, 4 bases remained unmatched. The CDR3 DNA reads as TGTGCCAGTAGTATAGGGGGGACAGTGGGCTACACCTTC. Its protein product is CASSIGGTVGYTF.

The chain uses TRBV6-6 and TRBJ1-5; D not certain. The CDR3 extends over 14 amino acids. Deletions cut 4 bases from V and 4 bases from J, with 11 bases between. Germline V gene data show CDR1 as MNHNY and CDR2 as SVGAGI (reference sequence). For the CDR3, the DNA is TGTGCCAGCAGTTGGAGACTTCCTAATCAGCCCCAGCATTTT. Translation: CASSWRLPNQPQHF.

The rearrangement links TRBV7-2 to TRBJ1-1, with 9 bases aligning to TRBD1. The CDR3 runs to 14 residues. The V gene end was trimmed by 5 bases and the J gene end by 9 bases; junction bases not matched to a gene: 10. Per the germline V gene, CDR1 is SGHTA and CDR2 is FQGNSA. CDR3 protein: CASSGRLQGAQAFF. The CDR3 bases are TGTGCCAGCAGCGGGAGGTTACAGGGGGCCCAAGCTTTCTTT.

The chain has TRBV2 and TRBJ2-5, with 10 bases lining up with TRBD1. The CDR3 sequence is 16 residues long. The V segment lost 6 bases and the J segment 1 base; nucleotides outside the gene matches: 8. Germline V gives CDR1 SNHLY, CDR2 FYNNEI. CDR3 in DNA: TGTGCCAGCAGGCCCCCGGGACAGGGGACCCAAGAGACCCAGTACTTC. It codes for CASRPPGQGTQETQYF.

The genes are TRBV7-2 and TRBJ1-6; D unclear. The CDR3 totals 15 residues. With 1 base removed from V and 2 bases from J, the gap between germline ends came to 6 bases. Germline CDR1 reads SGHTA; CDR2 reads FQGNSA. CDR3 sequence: CASSLGQPYNSPLHF. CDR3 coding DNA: TGTGCCAGCAGCTTAGGGCAACCCTATAATTCACCCCTCCACTTT.